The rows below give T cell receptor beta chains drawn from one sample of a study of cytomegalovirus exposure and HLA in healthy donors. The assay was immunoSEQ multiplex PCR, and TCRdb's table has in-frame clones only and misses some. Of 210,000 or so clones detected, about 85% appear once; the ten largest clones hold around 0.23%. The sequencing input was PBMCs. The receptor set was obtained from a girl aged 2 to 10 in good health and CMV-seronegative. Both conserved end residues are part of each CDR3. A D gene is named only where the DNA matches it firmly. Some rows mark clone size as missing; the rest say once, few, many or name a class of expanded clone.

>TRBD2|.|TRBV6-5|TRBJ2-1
CASSLGLVNEQFF
TGTGCCAGCAGCCTAGGACTAGTCAATGAGCAGTTCTTC
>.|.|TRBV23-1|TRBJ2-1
CASSQGPGSYNEQFF
TGCGCCAGCAGTCAAGGTCCGGGGTCCTACAATGAGCAGTTCTTC
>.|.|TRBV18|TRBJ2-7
CASSPLSGLHEQYF
TGTGCCAGCTCACCATTATCAGGGTTGCACGAGCAGTACTTC
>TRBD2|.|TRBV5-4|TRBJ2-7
CASSSPPAGVHEQYF
TGTGCCAGCAGCTCCCCCCCAGCGGGAGTACACGAGCAGTACTTC
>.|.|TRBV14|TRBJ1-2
CASSQGQEYGYTF
TGTGCCAGCAGCCAAGGACAGGAATATGGCTACACCTTC
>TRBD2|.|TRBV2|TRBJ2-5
CASGRGGGQETQYF
TGTGCCAGCGGTCGGGGCGGGGGCCAAGAGACCCAGTACTTC
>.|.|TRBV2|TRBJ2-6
CASRPKLAWAGANVLTF
TGTGCCAGCAGGCCCAAACTAGCTTGGGCTGGGGCCAACGTCCTGACTTTC
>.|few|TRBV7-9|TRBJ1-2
CASSPRQANGYTF
TGTGCCAGCAGCCCGCGACAAGCTAATGGCTACACCTTC
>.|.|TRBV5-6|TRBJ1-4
CASSLEQGREKLFF
TGTGCCAGCAGCTTGGAACAGGGACGTGAAAAACTGTTTTTT
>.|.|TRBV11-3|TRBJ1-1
CASSLFRNTEAFF
TGTGCCAGCAGCTTATTCCGGAACACTGAAGCTTTCTTT
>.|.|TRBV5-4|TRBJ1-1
CASSADSLRTEAFF
TGTGCCAGCAGCGCCGACAGCCTGAGGACTGAAGCTTTCTTT
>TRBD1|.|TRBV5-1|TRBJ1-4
CASSPMEGQGTNEKLFF
TGCGCCAGCAGCCCTATGGAGGGACAGGGCACTAATGAAAAACTGTTTTTT
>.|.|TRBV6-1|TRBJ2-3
CASSDLALSTDTQYF
TGTGCCAGCAGTGACCTAGCGCTTAGCACAGATACGCAGTATTTT
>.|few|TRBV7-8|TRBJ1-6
CASSLFSNSPLHF
TGTGCCAGCAGCTTATTCAGTAATTCACCCCTCCACTTT
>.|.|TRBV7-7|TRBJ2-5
CASSPILGARVPRETQYF
TGTGCCAGCAGCCCGATATTGGGGGCCCGGGTCCCGAGGGAGACCCAGTACTTC
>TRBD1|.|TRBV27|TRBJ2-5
CASSRDSQETQYF
TGTGCCAGCAGTCGGGACAGCCAAGAGACCCAGTACTTC
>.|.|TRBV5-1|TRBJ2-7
CASSLARGYEQYF
TGCGCCAGCAGCTTGGCAAGGGGTTACGAGCAGTACTTC
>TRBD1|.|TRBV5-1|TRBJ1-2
CASSTSTGGWDYGYTF
TGCGCCAGCAGCACCTCAACAGGGGGCTGGGACTATGGCTACACCTTC
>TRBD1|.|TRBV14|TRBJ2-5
CASSHKGARETQYF
TGTGCCAGCAGCCATAAGGGGGCGCGGGAGACCCAGTACTTC
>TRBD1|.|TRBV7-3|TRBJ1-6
CASSLIGGTGNSPLHF
TGTGCCAGCAGCTTAATAGGCGGGACAGGCAATTCACCCCTCCACTTT
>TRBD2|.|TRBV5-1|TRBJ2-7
CASSFDLIGLAGEQYF
TGCGCCAGCAGCTTTGATCTCATAGGACTAGCGGGAGAGCAGTACTTC
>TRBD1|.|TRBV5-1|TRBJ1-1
CASRDRVNTEAFF
TGCGCCAGCAGGGACAGGGTGAACACTGAAGCTTTCTTT
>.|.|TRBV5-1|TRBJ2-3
CASSLSGDADTQYF
TGCGCCAGCAGCTTGAGTGGAGATGCAGATACGCAGTATTTT
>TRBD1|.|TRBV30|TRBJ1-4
CAWCRDRVREKLFF
TGTGCCTGGTGCCGGGACAGGGTACGTGAAAAACTGTTTTTT
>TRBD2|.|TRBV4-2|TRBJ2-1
CASSQRTSGRANEQFF
TGTGCCAGCAGCCAAAGGACTAGCGGGAGGGCCAATGAGCAGTTCTTC
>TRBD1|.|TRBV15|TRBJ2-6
CATSRGTGAVLTF
TGTGCCACCAGCAGAGGGACAGGGGCCGTCCTGACTTTC
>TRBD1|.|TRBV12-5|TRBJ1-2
CASGPGQDSNYGYTF
TGTGCTAGTGGGCCGGGACAGGACTCCAACTATGGCTACACCTTC
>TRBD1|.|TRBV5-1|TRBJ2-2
CASSLGQGNTGELFF
TGCGCCAGCAGCTTGGGACAGGGAAACACCGGGGAGCTGTTTTTT